The 14 T cell receptor beta chains given below trace back to one sample, sequenced in a study of blood T cell repertoires in COVID-19. Repertoires were generated with immunoSEQ multiplex PCR, while TCRdb's copy carries only in-frame clones and drops some. This table holds 95,000 to 150,000 clones, 85% to 90% found once. What was sequenced was peripheral blood. Source of these receptors: a woman aged 55-69 years with COVID-19, enrolled during active disease.

The V and J genes are TRBV11-2 and TRBJ2-1; TRBD1 matches at 10 bases. The CDR3 covers 16 residues. V trimming: 1 base; J trimming: 11 bases; junction bases outside the gene matches: 11. Germline V gives CDR1 SGHAT, CDR2 FQNNGV. The CDR3 DNA reads TGTGCCAGCAGCTTAGGACCGGGACAGGGGAAATATCAGCAGTTCTTC. This codes for CASSLGPGQGKYQQFF.

This chain uses TRBV12-3 or TRBV12-4 with TRBJ2-2, with D tentatively TRBD1 (5 bases). The CDR3 extends over 13 amino acids. V was shortened by 5 bases and J by 4 bases, with 8 bases between the two germline ends. CDR3 DNA sequence: TGTGCCAGCAGTGGCAGGGCCACCGGGGAGCTGTTTTTT. This sequence encodes CASSGRATGELFF.

The V and J genes are TRBV6-4 and TRBJ2-1; D is perhaps TRBD2 (6 bases). This CDR3 has 15 amino acids. Germline assignment: CDR1 MRHNA and CDR2 SNTAGT. The V and J ends lost 6 bases and 0 bases respectively, with 12 bases between them. CDR3 nucleotide sequence: TGTGCCAGCAGCCCTGGACTAAGCTCCTACAATGAGCAGTTCTTC. Translation: CASSPGLSSYNEQFF.

The chain is built from TRBV19 and TRBJ1-5; a possible D gene is TRBD1 (5 bases). The CDR3 runs 20 residues. The V gene's germline CDR1 is LNHDA and CDR2 SQIVND (reference sequence). Trimming removed 0 bases from V and 0 bases from J, with 21 bases in between. The CDR3 DNA is TGTGCCAGTAGTATAGATCCGCTAGAGGTAGGGGATTATAGCAATCAGCCCCAGCATTTT. Translating gives CASSIDPLEVGDYSNQPQHF. The whole variable domain, filled in from reference TRBV19 and TRBJ1-5, reads DGGITQSPKYLFRKEGQNVTLSCEQNLNHDAMYWYRQDPGQGLRLIYYSQIVNDFQKGDIAEGYSVSREKKESFPLTVTSAQKNPTAFYLCASSIDPLEVGDYSNQPQHFGDGTRLSIL.

The chain links TRBV5-4 to TRBJ2-7; the match to TRBD1 covers 7 bases. The trim removed 4 bases at V and 3 bases at J, leaving 1 base unmatched. This CDR3 has 12 amino acids. The germline CDR1 and CDR2 sequences are SGHNT and YYREEE (reference sequence). CDR3 nucleotide sequence: TGTGCCAGCAGCCGGGACAGCTACGAGCAGTACTTC. Translated, it gives CASSRDSYEQYF.

The chain carries TRBV27 and TRBJ1-5, with 7 bases aligning to TRBD1. Per germline, CDR1 MNHEY and CDR2 SMNVEV (reference sequence). The CDR3 extends over 17 amino acids. Trimming at V came to 7 bases and at J to 1 base, leaving 13 bases not matched to a gene. The CDR3 reads CASTLRGDSLSNQPQHF. The CDR3 DNA reads TGTGCCAGCACCCTTAGAGGGGACAGCCTGAGCAATCAGCCCCAGCATTTT.

The chain links TRBV4-1 to TRBJ1-1; 7 positions match TRBD1. With V trimmed by 3 bases and J by 1 base, 2 bases remained unmatched. Germline lookup yields CDR1 MGHRA and CDR2 YSYEKL. The CDR3 contains 14 residues. CDR3 sequence reads: CASSHRTGNTEAFF. The DNA for the CDR3 is TGCGCCAGCAGCCATCGGACAGGGAACACTGAAGCTTTCTTT.

The rearrangement links TRBV6-1 to TRBJ1-2; weak D call: TRBD1 (6 bases). This CDR3 spans 14 amino acids. The ends were cut back, 3 bases at V and 6 bases at J, with 14 bases in the middle. CDR1 is MNHNS, CDR2 SASEGT, per germline. The CDR3 region has the DNA TGTGCCAGCAGTGATTGGGGGGGCGGTCATGGCTACACCTTC. Its translation is CASSDWGGGHGYTF.

This chain links TRBV2 with TRBJ2-7; possible D gene TRBD2, 7 bases. The CDR3 sequence is 13 residues long. Trimming left V 8 bases short and J 6 bases short, with 17 bases between. Germline CDR1 SNHLY, CDR2 FYNNEI. The CDR3 here is CASWRGQGIEQYF. CDR3 bases: TGTGCCAGCTGGCGGGGGCAGGGGATCGAGCAGTACTTC. Full variable domain (outside the CDR3, taken from reference TRBV2 and TRBJ2-7): EPEVTQTPSHQVTQMGQEVILRCVPISNHLYFYWYRQILGQKVEFLVSFYNNEISEKSEIFDDQFSVERPDGSNFTLKIRSTKLEDSAMYFCASWRGQGIEQYFGPGTRLTVT.

The chain links TRBV5-5 to TRBJ1-5; 8 nucleotides line up with TRBD1. This CDR3 comprises 15 residues. Germline-derived CDR1 and CDR2 are SGHKS and YYEKEE (reference sequence). After removal of 4 bases from V and 7 bases from J, the junction contained 10 bases not matched to a gene. The CDR3 region has the DNA TGTGCCAGCAGCCACTCAGGGGGCAGGGGACAGCCCCAGCATTTT. Protein product: CASSHSGGRGQPQHF.

The chain is built from TRBV27 and TRBJ2-3, with TRBD1 matching 9 bases. The germline V gene encodes CDR1 MNHEY and CDR2 SMNVEV (reference sequence). This CDR3 has 16 residues. V gave up 5 bases and J gave up 7 bases; unmatched junction bases: 13. In DNA, the CDR3 is TGTGCCAGCAGTCTAGGCGGGGGACAGGGTCTATATACGCAGTATTTT. This encodes CASSLGGGQGLYTQYF.

V gene TRBV14 combines with J gene TRBJ1-2, with 11 bases matching TRBD1. The ends lost 4 bases at V and 8 bases at J; junction bases unmatched: 9. The germline V gene has CDR1 SGHDN and CDR2 FVKESK. This CDR3 has 15 amino acids. CDR3 protein: CASSRRTGGPLGYTF. DNA of the CDR3: TGTGCCAGCAGCCGCAGGACAGGGGGCCCCCTGGGCTACACCTTC.

The chain combines TRBV14 with TRBJ1-3; D not resolved. Germline V lookup: CDR1 SGHDN, CDR2 FVKESK. The CDR3 is 12 residues long. V was shortened by 4 bases and J by 1 base, with 2 bases between the two germline ends. The CDR3 reads CASSPSGNTIYF. The CDR3 DNA sequence: TGTGCCAGCAGCCCGTCTGGAAACACCATATATTTT.

This sequence joins TRBV9 and TRBJ2-5; unclear D gene. CDR3 size: 11 residues. Germline V gene lookup returns CDR1 SGDLS and CDR2 YYNGEE. The V end lost 1 base, the J end lost 5 bases, and 3 bases lay between the germline ends. The CDR3 bases are TGTGCCAGCAGCGTACCGGAGACCCAGTACTTC. This gives the protein CASSVPETQYF.